A single sample gave rise to the 21 T cell receptor beta chains below, sequenced in a study of OX40 agonist ivuxolimab in advanced cancers. Libraries were prepared by immunoSEQ multiplex PCR; TCRdb keeps only in-frame clonotypes and omits some of them. The sample has roughly 66,000 clones; about 81% are singletons. Material: CD4+ or CD8+ T cells sorted from blood, obtained in a trial of the OX40 agonist ivuxolimab. These receptors all stem from an adult with an advanced solid tumor such as melanoma, head and neck, liver or kidney cancer.

The chain uses TRBV5-5 and TRBJ1-1; D gene ambiguous. Trimming took off 1 base at V and 5 bases at J, with 9 bases between the two ends. Germline-derived CDR1 and CDR2 are SGHKS and YYEKEE (reference sequence). The CDR3 has 13 residues. CDR3 protein: CASSLIPETEAFF. Written as DNA, the CDR3 is TGTGCCAGCAGCTTGATTCCTGAGACTGAAGCTTTCTTT.

The genes are TRBV5-1 and TRBJ2-1; the match to TRBD1 covers 10 bases. The V gene's germline CDR1 is SGHRS and CDR2 YFSETQ. V shed 0 bases and J 7 bases; nucleotides not matched to a gene: 7. The CDR3 spans 16 residues. The CDR3 protein is CASSLGQGASKNEQFF. The CDR3 nucleotides read TGCGCCAGCAGCTTGGGACAGGGGGCGAGTAAAAATGAGCAGTTCTTC.

The chain recombines TRBV5-1 with TRBJ2-2, with D maybe TRBD2 (6 bases). The CDR3 covers 14 residues. V was cut by 1 base and J by 5 bases, with 9 bases left in between. Germline CDR1 is SGHRS and CDR2 is YFSETQ. The CDR3 DNA is TGCGCCAGCAGCTTGTTAGGGAGGACCGGGGAGCTGTTTTTT. Its translation: CASSLLGRTGELFF.

This chain uses TRBV5-1 with TRBJ1-6; D call uncertain. Trimming shortened V by 0 bases and J by 10 bases, and 11 bases separated the two germline ends. The germline gives CDR1 SGHRS, CDR2 YFSETQ. The CDR3 consists of 14 residues. CDR3 region: CASSLESFGSPLHF. In DNA form, the CDR3 reads TGCGCCAGCAGCTTGGAGTCATTTGGCTCACCCCTCCACTTT.

Details on this clone: Additional DNA sequences in this sample encode the identical CDR3. The chain employs TRBV7-2 and TRBJ1-5; TRBD1 aligns across 7 bases. V trimming: 4 bases; J trimming: 6 bases; junction bases outside the gene matches: 3. The CDR3 consists of 13 residues. Germline CDR1 is SGHTA and CDR2 is FQGNSA. The CDR3 DNA reads TGTGCCAGCAGCTCGGACAGGTCTCAGCCCCAGCATTTT. Its protein is CASSSDRSQPQHF.

This clone was seen only a few times. The CDR3 region has the DNA TGTGCCAGCAGCCGGGGGGGCCCGAATAGCAATCAGCCCCAGCATTTT. It is translated as CASSRGGPNSNQPQHF. This rearrangement joins TRBV14 to TRBJ1-5; D may be TRBD1 (6 bases). Germline CDR1 reads SGHDN; CDR2 reads FVKESK. The CDR3 is 16 amino acids. Trimming cost V 4 bases and J 0 bases, with 13 bases left between them.

The V call is TRBV18, the J call TRBJ1-2; 7 bases map to TRBD1. Germline CDR1 reads KGHSH; CDR2 reads LQKENI. V was pared by 5 bases and J by 4 bases, with 4 bases of the junction left unmatched. The CDR3 consists of 13 residues. CDR3 sequence: CASSTTGTYGYTF. The CDR3 DNA sequence: TGTGCCAGCTCAACGACAGGGACCTATGGCTACACCTTC.

This chain connects TRBV9 to TRBJ2-5, with a possible D match to TRBD2 (5 bases). The CDR3 has 15 residues. Per the germline V gene, CDR1 is SGDLS and CDR2 is YYNGEE. Trimming cost V 0 bases and J 5 bases, with 14 bases left between them. CDR3 region: CASSVVKLSGETQYF. The CDR3 coding sequence is TGTGCCAGCAGCGTAGTTAAACTATCGGGGGAGACCCAGTACTTC.

This clone was observed a single time. V usage is TRBV2 and J usage is TRBJ1-4, with D perhaps TRBD1 (5 bases). The CDR3 covers 18 residues. Germline V CDR1 and CDR2: SNHLY, FYNNEI. The V end lost 7 bases, the J end lost 3 bases, and 24 bases lay between the germline ends. Here the CDR3 reads CASKERESVAGANEKLFF. In nucleotides, the CDR3 is TGTGCCAGCAAAGAAAGGGAGAGCGTTGCGGGGGCTAATGAAAAACTGTTTTTT.

Note on this clone: The junction differs from germline at one of its ends, possibly a read error. The rearrangement uses TRBV2 and TRBJ2-3, with TRBD2 matching over 8 bases. The CDR3 spans 14 residues. CDR1 is SNHLY, CDR2 FYNNEI, per germline. The CDR3 protein is CASTPSGRTNTQYF. In DNA, the CDR3 is TGTGCCAGCACCCCTAGCGGGCGCACAAATACGCAGTATTTT. The full variable domain, in which reference TRBV2 and TRBJ2-3 provide the parts outside the CDR3, is EPEVTQTPSHQVTQMGQEVILRCVPISNHLYFYWYRQILGQKVEFLVSFYNNEISEKSEIFDDQFSVERPDGSNFTLKIRSTKLEDSAMYFCASTPSGRTNTQYFGPGTRLTVL.

The rearrangement uses TRBV5-1 and TRBJ2-1; D may be TRBD1 (6 bases). Germline lookup yields CDR1 SGHRS and CDR2 YFSETQ. The CDR3 loop spans 16 amino acids. Trimming took 4 bases from V and 4 from J, leaving 18 bases between them. This chain's CDR3 is CASSNPQGRAYNEQFF. Here the CDR3 DNA reads TGCGCCAGCAGCAATCCACAGGGTAGGGCATACAATGAGCAGTTCTTC.

The chain employs TRBV19 and TRBJ1-4, with TRBD1 matching 8 bases. CDR1 and CDR2 (germline): LNHDA, SQIVND (reference sequence). Trimming removed 8 bases from V and 6 bases from J; junction bases left unmatched: 5. This CDR3 region has 13 residues. CDR3 sequence (DNA): TGTGCCAGTCAGGGGGCGGTTTATGAAAAACTGTTTTTT. As protein: CASQGAVYEKLFF. Combining the CDR3 with reference TRBV19 and TRBJ1-4 gives the whole variable domain DGGITQSPKYLFRKEGQNVTLSCEQNLNHDAMYWYRQDPGQGLRLIYYSQIVNDFQKGDIAEGYSVSREKKESFPLTVTSAQKNPTAFYLCASQGAVYEKLFFGSGTQLSVL.

CDR3 bases: TGTGCCAGCACAAAAACCCTGAACACTGAAGCTTTCTTT. It codes for CASTKTLNTEAFF. The rearrangement uses TRBV2 and TRBJ1-1, with D unclear. CDR3 length: 13 amino acids. V was clipped by 7 bases and J by 0 bases, with 9 bases between them. The germline V gene encodes CDR1 SNHLY and CDR2 FYNNEI.

J is TRBJ1-5 and V is TRBV27, with 8 bases identical to TRBD1. The V gene's germline CDR1 is MNHEY and CDR2 SMNVEV (reference sequence). CDR3 length: 15 amino acids. V shed 6 bases, J shed 4 bases, and the junction held 8 bases outside the gene matches. The CDR3 spells CASSPRWTGNQPQHF. CDR3 in DNA: TGTGCCAGCAGCCCAAGGTGGACAGGGAATCAGCCCCAGCATTTT.

This sequence joins TRBV28 and TRBJ2-5, with 8 bases that match TRBD2. Near its end, the DNA agrees better with TRBJ2-7, so the J call may be wrong. This CDR3 contains 12 residues. The germline V gene encodes CDR1 MDHEN and CDR2 SYDVKM. The CDR3 region has the DNA TGTGCCACCCGGGGGGGACCCTACGAGCAGTACTTC. As protein: CATRGGPYEQYF.

The chain employs TRBV10-3 and TRBJ2-7; a possible D gene is TRBD1 (6 bases). This CDR3 has 12 amino acids. The germline V gene has CDR1 ENHRY and CDR2 SYGVKD. The V gene lost 5 bases and the J gene lost 3 bases, with 8 bases spanning the gap. CDR3 protein: CAISQQGYEQYV. DNA for the CDR3: TGTGCCATCAGTCAACAGGGCTACGAGCAGTACGTC.

The V call is TRBV28, the J call TRBJ1-2; TRBD1 matches 8 bases. The CDR3 sequence is 13 residues long. Germline lookup yields CDR1 MDHEN and CDR2 SYDVKM. V shed 7 bases, J shed 4 bases, and the junction held 5 bases outside the gene matches. The CDR3 coding sequence is TGTGCCAGCATGGAGGGGACAGGCTATGGCTACACCTTC. This encodes CASMEGTGYGYTF.

The chain carries TRBV10-3 and TRBJ1-4; D is perhaps TRBD1 (6 bases). Germline lookup yields CDR1 ENHRY and CDR2 SYGVKD. The V end was cut by 6 bases, the J end by 6 bases, with 11 bases between. The CDR3 loop spans 13 amino acids. The CDR3 coding sequence is TGTGCCATCAGAGGGGGTGGGCATGAAAAACTGTTTTTT. Amino acid sequence: CAIRGGGHEKLFF.

J is TRBJ1-1 and V is TRBV5-6; 8 nucleotides line up with TRBD1. CDR1 SGHDT and CDR2 YYEEEE come from the germline V gene. The length of the CDR3 is 14 residues. V gave up 2 bases and J gave up 7 bases; unmatched junction bases: 7. Here the CDR3 reads CASSLQQGVREAFF. Here the CDR3 DNA reads TGTGCCAGCAGCTTACAACAGGGGGTTCGTGAAGCTTTCTTT.

This clone was observed a handful of times. The chain joins TRBV10-3 to TRBJ2-7, with D perhaps assigned TRBD1 or TRBD2 (5 bases each). Germline CDR1 is ENHRY and CDR2 is SYGVKD. CDR3 size: 13 residues. Trimming removed 2 bases from V and 2 bases from J, with 7 bases in between. The CDR3 nucleotides read TGTGCCATCAGTGAGATGGGGGCCTACGAGCAGTACTTC. Residues: CAISEMGAYEQYF.

The CDR3 sequence: CAISTGTVSYNEQFF. As DNA, the CDR3 is TGTGCCATCAGTACCGGGACAGTCTCCTACAATGAGCAGTTCTTC. The chain carries TRBV10-3 and TRBJ2-1; the match to TRBD1 covers 7 bases. From germline, CDR1 is ENHRY and CDR2 SYGVKD. V was pared by 5 bases and J by 0 bases, with 4 bases of the junction left unmatched. The CDR3 is made up of 15 amino acids.